Presented here are 21 T cell receptor beta chains from one specimen sequenced in a study of CD8 T cells in Susac syndrome. The authors reverse transcribed roughly 0.5 to 1 ug RNA with random hexamers. From the immunoSEQ multiplex PCR reads, TCRdb called clonotypes with MiXCR, one entry per CDR3 protein. The sample carries around 80,000 distinct CDR3 sequences, around 94% recorded once. The sequenced sample consisted of CD8+ T cells from PBMCs. The receptors shown here come from a human donor in good health.

The chain joins TRBV7-2 to TRBJ2-7; the D is unclear. Germline-derived CDR1 and CDR2 are SGHTA and FQGNSA. Deletions cut 2 bases from V and 3 bases from J, with 8 bases between. The CDR3 consists of 13 residues. The CDR3, as DNA: TGTGCCAGCAGCTTAAAGAAGAACTACGAGCAGTACGTC. Its protein is CASSLKKNYEQYV.

The rearrangement links TRBV4-1 to TRBJ2-3; D remains ambiguous. The germline V gene has CDR1 MGHRA and CDR2 YSYEKL. V dropped 4 bases and J dropped 0 bases, with 14 bases sitting between them. The length of the CDR3 is 16 residues. The CDR3 DNA is TGCGCCAGCAGCCTCCCCCCTACTCCTAGCACAGATACGCAGTATTTT. It codes for CASSLPPTPSTDTQYF.

V gene TRBV27 combines with J gene TRBJ1-1; the D is unclear. The ends were cut back, 6 bases at V and 1 base at J, with 9 bases in the middle. CDR3 length equals 13 residues. Germline loops: CDR1 MNHEY, CDR2 SMNVEV (reference sequence). The CDR3, as DNA: TGTGCCAGCAGCTGGGCCAAGAACACTGAAGCTTTCTTT. This translates into CASSWAKNTEAFF.

V is TRBV9 and J is TRBJ1-2; TRBD1 matches at 7 bases. This CDR3 contains 15 residues. CDR1 is SGDLS, CDR2 YYNGEE, per germline. Trimming cost V 0 bases and J 0 bases; bases outside gene matches: 2. CDR3: CASSVVGTANYGYTF. Written as DNA, the CDR3 is TGTGCCAGCAGCGTAGTGGGGACAGCTAACTATGGCTACACCTTC.

J is TRBJ2-7 and V is TRBV20-1; TRBD1 agrees at 7 bases. There are 11 residues in the CDR3. Germline V gene sequence: CDR1 DFQATT, CDR2 SNEGSKA (reference sequence). V lost 6 bases, J lost 3 bases, and 2 bases stayed unmatched. The chain's CDR3 is CSARQGYEQYV. CDR3 nucleotide sequence: TGCAGTGCAAGACAGGGCTACGAGCAGTACGTC.

The chain employs TRBV5-1 and TRBJ2-5; no clear D. The CDR3 has 16 residues. Germline V gives CDR1 SGHRS, CDR2 YFSETQ. Trimming shortened V by 4 bases and J by 0 bases, and 16 bases separated the two germline ends. The CDR3 DNA reads TGCGCCAGCAGCCCCCCTTTGCGCCAGTACCAAGAGACCCAGTACTTC. Translated, it gives CASSPPLRQYQETQYF.

The chain couples TRBV7-9 to TRBJ1-1, with D possibly TRBD1 on 5 matching bases. Trimming left V 0 bases short and J 4 bases short, with 15 bases between. CDR3 length: 16 amino acids. Per the germline V gene, CDR1 is SEHNR and CDR2 is FQNEAQ (reference sequence). CDR3 sequence: CASSLADQGRSTEAFF. In DNA, the CDR3 is TGTGCCAGCAGCTTAGCGGACCAGGGTCGGAGCACTGAAGCTTTCTTT.

The chain uses TRBV13 and TRBJ2-1; D assignment may be TRBD1 or TRBD2 (5 bases each). Germline lookup yields CDR1 PRHDT and CDR2 FYEKMQ (reference sequence). The CDR3 is 12 residues long. Trimming took 6 bases from V and 9 from J, leaving 12 bases between them. The CDR3 DNA follows: TGTGCCAGCAGTACCCGGGACCCTGAGCAGTTCTTC. Translating it yields CASSTRDPEQFF.

The chain has TRBV3-1 and TRBJ1-4; no clear D. This CDR3 has 15 amino acids. CDR1 is LGHDT, CDR2 YNNKEL, per germline (reference sequence). Trimming removed 0 bases at V and 0 bases at J, with 5 bases between. CDR3 DNA sequence: TGTGCCAGCAGCCAAGATCAAGCAACTAATGAAAAACTGTTTTTT. It yields the protein CASSQDQATNEKLFF.

The chain has TRBV4-1 and TRBJ2-5; D is possibly TRBD1 or TRBD2 (5 bases each). V shed 2 bases and J shed 5 bases, with 12 bases lying between them. CDR1 is MGHRA and CDR2 is YSYEKL in the germline V gene. This CDR3 is built from 14 residues. The CDR3 here is CASSQLGTSETQYF. The DNA of the CDR3 is TGCGCCAGCAGCCAACTAGGGACGTCGGAGACCCAGTACTTC.

The chain links TRBV4-1 to TRBJ1-6; TRBD1 matches 7 bases. The CDR3 has 14 residues. Trimming at V came to 4 bases and at J to 15 bases, leaving 12 bases not matched to a gene. Per the germline V gene, CDR1 is MGHRA and CDR2 is YSYEKL. This chain's CDR3 is CASSLQGSQRGLHF. The CDR3 nucleotides are TGCGCCAGCAGCCTACAGGGGTCCCAGAGAGGCCTCCACTTT.

This sequence joins TRBV7-9 and TRBJ2-1; TRBD1 matches at 9 bases. J gave up 7 bases and V 0 bases, and 10 bases lay outside the gene matches. There are 17 residues in the CDR3. In germline, CDR1 is SEHNR, CDR2 FQNEAQ (reference sequence). As DNA, the CDR3 is TGTGCCAGCAGCTTAGCGTCTCGGACAGGGGATAGAAATGAGCAGTTCTTC. Protein sequence: CASSLASRTGDRNEQFF.

The CDR3 reads CSARLEGQPQHF. CDR3 DNA: TGCAGTGCTAGGCTGGAGGGACAGCCCCAGCATTTT. The chain links TRBV20-1 to TRBJ1-5; D gene unclear. Trimming pared 3 bases from V and 7 bases from J, leaving 10 bases between. CDR1 is DFQATT and CDR2 is SNEGSKA in the germline V gene (reference sequence). The CDR3 loop spans 12 amino acids.

The genes are TRBV7-2 and TRBJ1-1; 7 nucleotides align to TRBD1. Germline assignment: CDR1 SGHTA and CDR2 FQGNSA. J was trimmed by 5 bases and V by 0 bases; bases with no gene match: 3. The CDR3 has 14 residues. The CDR3 sequence is CASSLAGRGTEAFF. The CDR3 bases are TGTGCCAGCAGCTTAGCCGGCAGGGGGACTGAAGCTTTCTTT.

V and J are TRBV4-1 and TRBJ2-1; D is possibly TRBD1 (5 bases). CDR1 and CDR2 (germline): MGHRA, YSYEKL. CDR3 length equals 15 residues. Trimming took 0 bases from V and 7 from J, leaving 13 bases between them. This chain's CDR3 is CASSQEIRASNEQFF. The CDR3 DNA follows: TGCGCCAGCAGCCAAGAAATCAGGGCATCTAATGAGCAGTTCTTC.

V gene TRBV25-1 combines with J gene TRBJ2-1, with 11 bases aligning to TRBD1. This CDR3 region has 16 residues. Unmatched junction bases numbered 7, after V lost 5 bases and J lost 4 bases. Per the germline V gene, CDR1 is MGHDK and CDR2 is SYGVNS. The CDR3 spells CASSTADRGLYNEQFF. For the CDR3, the DNA is TGTGCCAGCAGTACAGCGGACAGGGGGCTATACAATGAGCAGTTCTTC.

The chain couples TRBV20-1 to TRBJ2-1; the match to TRBD1 covers 9 bases. This CDR3 spans 15 amino acids. Germline V gene data show CDR1 as DFQATT and CDR2 as SNEGSKA (reference sequence). V trimming: 3 bases; J trimming: 7 bases; junction bases outside the gene matches: 10. The CDR3 loop is CSARGTGGGVNEQFF. CDR3 coding DNA: TGCAGTGCTAGGGGAACAGGGGGCGGAGTAAATGAGCAGTTCTTC.

The chain carries TRBV12-3 or TRBV12-4 and TRBJ2-5; TRBD2 matches at 14 bases. CDR3 size: 18 residues. With V trimmed by 11 bases and J by 1 base, 15 bases remained unmatched. CDR3 bases: TGTGCCTTTCTTCCGGGACTAGCGGGGGACAGAATCCAAGAGACCCAGTACTTC. It encodes CAFLPGLAGDRIQETQYF.

This clonotype has only one observation. V and J are TRBV5-4 and TRBJ2-7, with D tentatively TRBD2 (6 bases). CDR3 length: 14 amino acids. CDR1 is SGHNT and CDR2 is YYREEE in the germline V gene (reference sequence). V lost 0 bases, J lost 2 bases, and 9 bases lay in between. The CDR3 sequence is CASSLETGAYEQYF. The CDR3 DNA reads TGTGCCAGCAGCTTGGAAACGGGGGCCTACGAGCAGTACTTC.

This chain links TRBV27 with TRBJ2-2; D remains unclear. Germline lookup yields CDR1 MNHEY and CDR2 SMNVEV (reference sequence). Trimming left V 2 bases short and J 6 bases short, with 4 bases between. This CDR3 region has 12 residues. Here the CDR3 reads CASSLEAGELFF. For the CDR3, the DNA is TGTGCCAGCAGTTTAGAGGCCGGGGAGCTGTTTTTT.

The CDR3 sequence: CASSLGSGSDTIYF. The DNA of the CDR3 is TGTGCCAGCAGTTTAGGGTCAGGGTCGGACACCATATATTTT. The rearrangement joins TRBV27 to TRBJ1-3; tentatively, D is TRBD1 (5 bases). This CDR3 contains 14 residues. Trimming cost V 2 bases and J 8 bases, with 13 bases left between them. The germline gives CDR1 MNHEY, CDR2 SMNVEV (reference sequence).